The 29 T cell receptor beta chains reported below all come from one sample, sequenced in a study of cytomegalovirus exposure and HLA in healthy donors. With 60 Vbeta and 13 Jbeta primers, the PCR was carried out. Method: immunoSEQ multiplex PCR; TCRdb's copy keeps in-frame clones and lacks some. Of about 140,000 clones in the sample, about four fifths were seen once. The sample consisted of PBMCs. The receptors come from a man under 40 in good health and CMV-seronegative.

This chain links TRBV27 with TRBJ2-3; tentatively, D is TRBD2 (5 bases). V was cut by 5 bases and J by 8 bases, with 20 bases left in between. The CDR3 runs to 15 residues. Germline V lookup: CDR1 MNHEY, CDR2 SMNVEV (reference sequence). As DNA, the CDR3 is TGTGCCAGCAGTGCGGACTCTGGTGCGGTCGGTACGCAGTATTTT. Protein: CASSADSGAVGTQYF.

The gene calls are TRBV4-2 and TRBJ1-4; TRBD1 matches at 9 bases. In germline, CDR1 is LGHNA, CDR2 YNFKEQ. The CDR3 extends over 15 amino acids. V lost 3 bases and J lost 5; bases outside the gene matches: 4. The DNA for the CDR3 is TGTGCCAGCAGCCAGGAGACAGGGGGAAATGAAAAACTGTTTTTT. This codes for CASSQETGGNEKLFF.

The chain has TRBV27 and TRBJ2-2, with TRBD1 matching over 8 bases. Germline assignment: CDR1 MNHEY and CDR2 SMNVEV (reference sequence). The CDR3 consists of 17 residues. The J segment lost 2 bases and the V segment lost 4 bases, leaving 9 bases of the junction unmatched. In nucleotides, the CDR3 is TGTGCCAGCAGTTGGACAGGGTCCCGCACCAACACCGGGGAGCTGTTTTTT. It translates to CASSWTGSRTNTGELFF.

This rearrangement joins TRBV28 to TRBJ2-1; D remains unclear. This CDR3 spans 14 amino acids. The V end was cut by 2 bases, the J end by 1 base, with 6 bases between. Looked up from germline, CDR1 is MDHEN and CDR2 is SYDVKM. This CDR3 reads CASSLGQSYNEQFF. The CDR3 coding sequence is TGTGCCAGCAGTTTAGGGCAATCCTACAATGAGCAGTTCTTC. The full variable domain, completed using reference TRBV28 and TRBJ2-1, is DVKVTQSSRYLVKRTGEKVFLECVQDMDHENMFWYRQDPGLGLRLIYFSYDVKMKEKGDIPEGYSVSREKKERFSLILESASTNQTSMYLCASSLGQSYNEQFFGPGTRLTVL.

This chain joins TRBV2 and TRBJ2-1; TRBD2 is a possible D gene (6 bases). V lost 6 bases, J lost 7 bases, and 19 bases lay in between. This CDR3 contains 15 residues. The germline V gene encodes CDR1 SNHLY and CDR2 FYNNEI. CDR3 bases: TGTGCCAGCAGCCAAGCGGGTCTAGGGGAAAATGAGCAGTTCTTC. Its translation is CASSQAGLGENEQFF.

The sample holds one count of this clone. The gene calls are TRBV5-1 and TRBJ1-4; D perhaps matches TRBD1 (6 bases). CDR1 SGHRS and CDR2 YFSETQ come from the germline V gene. The CDR3 loop spans 14 amino acids. V was trimmed by 0 bases and J by 15 bases, leaving 18 bases between them. CDR3 protein: CASSLGQGPPRLFF. In DNA form, the CDR3 reads TGCGCCAGCAGCTTGGGGCAGGGGCCTCCCAGGTTGTTTTTT.

The rearrangement links TRBV12-5 to TRBJ1-6; D possibly corresponds to TRBD1 (6 bases). V gave up 0 bases and J gave up 10 bases, with 10 bases separating them. The CDR3 contains 14 residues. Germline V gene lookup returns CDR1 LGHNT and CDR2 FRNRAP. This CDR3 is CASGLVQGGSPLHF. The CDR3 nucleotides read TGTGCTAGTGGTTTGGTACAGGGCGGATCACCCCTCCACTTT.

The genes are TRBV2 and TRBJ2-2; a weak D match, TRBD2 (5 bases). Trimming cost V 5 bases and J 4 bases, with 5 bases left between them. The CDR3 is 12 amino acids. Per the germline V gene, CDR1 is SNHLY and CDR2 is FYNNEI. The CDR3 coding sequence is TGTGCCAGCAGTCGGGGCACCGGGGAGCTGTTTTTT. Protein sequence: CASSRGTGELFF. The full variable domain, completed using reference TRBV2 and TRBJ2-2, is EPEVTQTPSHQVTQMGQEVILRCVPISNHLYFYWYRQILGQKVEFLVSFYNNEISEKSEIFDDQFSVERPDGSNFTLKIRSTKLEDSAMYFCASSRGTGELFFGEGSRLTVL.

This clone was counted only a few times. The rearrangement joins TRBV27 to TRBJ2-1; 10 nucleotides match TRBD2. Germline CDR1 and CDR2: MNHEY and SMNVEV (reference sequence). The CDR3 is 16 amino acids. Losses at the gene ends were 6 bases for V and 9 bases for J; bases not matched to a gene: 14. In nucleotides, the CDR3 is TGTGCCAGCAGCTACTACGGAGCGGGAGGGCCGGGTGAGCAGTTCTTC. Protein: CASSYYGAGGPGEQFF.

The V and J genes are TRBV6-5 and TRBJ1-1, with a tentative D call TRBD1 (6 bases). The CDR3 has 12 residues. Trimming left V 8 bases short and J 4 bases short, with 11 bases between. Germline-derived CDR1 and CDR2 are MNHEY and SVGAGI. In nucleotides, the CDR3 is TGTGCCAGCCGGGGGGCGGTCACTGAAGCTTTCTTT. This encodes CASRGAVTEAFF.

The chain is built from TRBV5-8 and TRBJ1-2, with D maybe TRBD1 (5 bases). CDR3 length equals 13 residues. Germline CDR1 reads SGHTS; CDR2 reads YDEGEE. Trimming cost V 8 bases and J 4 bases, with 15 bases left between them. CDR3: CASGADGSYGYTF. Here the CDR3 DNA reads TGTGCCAGTGGGGCCGACGGGAGCTATGGCTACACCTTC. Full variable domain (outside the CDR3, taken from reference TRBV5-8 and TRBJ1-2): EAGVTQSPTHLIKTRGQQATLRCSPISGHTSVYWYQQALGLGLQFLLWYDEGEERNRGNFPPRFSGRQFPNYSSELNVNALELEDSALYLCASGADGSYGYTFGSGTRLTVV.

The chain recombines TRBV30 with TRBJ2-5, with 9 bases that match TRBD1. The V gene's germline CDR1 is GTSNPN and CDR2 SVGIG (reference sequence). The CDR3 runs 16 residues. Trimming cost V 3 bases and J 5 bases; bases outside gene matches: 13. The CDR3 sequence: CAWSAEYRGLRETQYF. The CDR3 DNA reads as TGTGCCTGGAGCGCGGAATACAGGGGGCTAAGGGAGACCCAGTACTTC. The full variable domain, rest sourced from reference TRBV30 and TRBJ2-5, is SQTIHQWPATLVQPVGSPLSLECTVEGTSNPNLYWYRQAAGRGLQLLFYSVGIGQISSEVPQNLSASRPQDRQFILSSKKLLLSDSGFYLCAWSAEYRGLRETQYFGPGTRLLVL.

This chain joins TRBV28 and TRBJ2-7, with a weak D call TRBD1 (6 bases). Germline values: CDR1 MDHEN, CDR2 SYDVKM. V was trimmed by 5 bases and J by 2 bases, leaving 16 bases between them. The length of the CDR3 is 15 residues. CDR3 loop: CASSETGPPTYEQYF. CDR3 bases: TGTGCCAGCAGTGAAACAGGGCCCCCTACCTACGAGCAGTACTTC.

The chain is built from TRBV19 and TRBJ1-5, with TRBD1 matching 8 bases. Germline trimming cut 4 bases from V and 3 bases from J; bases unmatched to any gene: 8. This CDR3 spans 16 amino acids. Germline V gene data show CDR1 as LNHDA and CDR2 as SQIVND (reference sequence). CDR3 region: CASSKRGQADNQPQHF. The CDR3 nucleotides read TGTGCCAGTAGTAAACGGGGACAGGCCGACAATCAGCCCCAGCATTTT.

The CDR3 nucleotides read TGTGCCATCAGCACTGATCGGGGAAACACCATATATTTT. It encodes CAISTDRGNTIYF. This chain connects TRBV10-3 to TRBJ1-3; unclear D gene. Germline V CDR1 and CDR2: ENHRY, SYGVKD. The CDR3 length is 13 residues. V lost 6 bases and J lost 4, with 10 bases in between.

The chain has TRBV4-2 and TRBJ2-2, with 10 bases aligning to TRBD2. The germline V gene encodes CDR1 LGHNA and CDR2 YNFKEQ. Trimming cost V 1 base and J 1 base; bases outside gene matches: 3. The CDR3 is 17 residues long. DNA for the CDR3: TGTGCCAGCAGCCAAGGAACTAGCGGGATGAACACCGGGGAGCTGTTTTTT. This codes for CASSQGTSGMNTGELFF.

This chain joins TRBV9 and TRBJ2-1; 7 positions agree with TRBD1. This CDR3 has 15 residues. J gave up 4 bases and V 3 bases, and 7 bases lay outside the gene matches. CDR1 and CDR2 from the germline V gene are SGDLS and YYNGEE. In nucleotides, the CDR3 is TGTGCCAGCAGCGCGACGGGACAGCAGTACAATGAGCAGTTCTTC. Translated: CASSATGQQYNEQFF. The entire variable domain, with the rest obtained from reference TRBV9 and TRBJ2-1, is as follows: DSGVTQTPKHLITATGQRVTLRCSPRSGDLSVYWYQQSLDQGLQFLIQYYNGEERAKGNILERFSAQQFPDLHSELNLSSLELGDSALYFCASSATGQQYNEQFFGPGTRLTVL.

The chain is built from TRBV28 and TRBJ2-7; 7 bases are a match to TRBD2. Germline CDR1 is MDHEN and CDR2 is SYDVKM. The CDR3 covers 14 residues. The ends lost 3 bases at V and 2 bases at J; junction bases unmatched: 4. CDR3 sequence (DNA): TGTGCCAGCAGTTTCAGCGGGGTTACCTACGAGCAGTACTTC. Translating it yields CASSFSGVTYEQYF.

This chain uses TRBV28 with TRBJ2-1, with 8 bases lining up with TRBD2. Germline CDR1 and CDR2: MDHEN and SYDVKM. V lost 4 bases to trimming and J lost 0 bases; unmatched junction nucleotides: 5. The CDR3 is made up of 16 amino acids. CDR3 in amino acids: CASSSTGRGSYNEQFF. CDR3 coding DNA: TGTGCCAGCAGTTCGACCGGGAGGGGCTCCTACAATGAGCAGTTCTTC.

V is TRBV28 and J is TRBJ1-5, with D possibly being TRBD1 (5 bases). The germline V and J ends were trimmed by 2 bases and 1 base, with 9 bases remaining between them. CDR3 length: 15 residues. The germline V gene encodes CDR1 MDHEN and CDR2 SYDVKM. CDR3 DNA: TGTGCCAGCAGTTTAGCAGGGTCCAGCAATCAGCCCCAGCATTTT. This codes for CASSLAGSSNQPQHF.

The chain couples TRBV18 to TRBJ1-4; TRBD1 agrees at 7 bases. From germline, CDR1 is KGHSH and CDR2 LQKENI. The CDR3 sequence is 15 residues long. J was trimmed by 9 bases and V by 1 base; bases with no gene match: 8. In nucleotides, the CDR3 is TGTGCCAGCTCACCACGACAGGGAGTCGATAAAAAACTGTTTTTT. Its protein product is CASSPRQGVDKKLFF.

The CDR3 loop reads CASSVAGGLDEQYF. For the CDR3, the DNA is TGTGCCAGCAGCGTAGCGGGGGGCCTTGACGAGCAGTACTTC. The V and J genes are TRBV9 and TRBJ2-7; the D gene is possibly TRBD2 (7 bases). The ends were cut back, 0 bases at V and 5 bases at J, with 12 bases in the middle. Germline V lookup: CDR1 SGDLS, CDR2 YYNGEE. CDR3 length equals 14 residues.

The chain carries TRBV5-1 and TRBJ1-2, with 7 nucleotides matching TRBD1. V lost 4 bases to trimming and J lost 0 bases; unmatched junction nucleotides: 3. The CDR3 is 14 residues long. Germline assignment: CDR1 SGHRS and CDR2 YFSETQ. The CDR3 nucleotides read TGCGCCAGCAGCGCGGGACAGTCTAACTATGGCTACACCTTC. Amino acid sequence: CASSAGQSNYGYTF.

The V gene is TRBV18, the J gene TRBJ2-1; TRBD1 aligns across 9 bases. This CDR3 is built from 13 residues. Unmatched junction bases numbered 0, after V lost 2 bases and J lost 7 bases. CDR1 and CDR2 (germline): KGHSH, LQKENI. The CDR3 region is CASSPGTGNEQFF. The CDR3 nucleotides are TGTGCCAGCTCACCAGGGACAGGGAATGAGCAGTTCTTC. The full variable domain, in which reference TRBV18 and TRBJ2-1 provide the parts outside the CDR3, is NAGVMQNPRHLVRRRGQEARLRCSPMKGHSHVYWYRQLPEEGLKFMVYLQKENIIDESGMPKERFSAEFPKEGPSILRIQQVVRGDSAAYFCASSPGTGNEQFFGPGTRLTVL.

The J gene is TRBJ1-5, the V gene TRBV28; tentatively, D is TRBD1 (6 bases). Trimming removed 8 bases at V and 7 bases at J, with 15 bases between. Germline CDR1 reads MDHEN; CDR2 reads SYDVKM. The CDR3 contains 13 residues. The CDR3 nucleotides read TGTGCCAGCTACGGGACAAAGGGGCAGCCCCAGCATTTT. Translating gives CASYGTKGQPQHF.

The chain couples TRBV10-3 to TRBJ1-2, with D possibly TRBD1 on 6 matching bases. CDR1 and CDR2 from the germline V gene are ENHRY and SYGVKD. V shed 3 bases and J shed 6 bases, with 14 bases lying between them. The CDR3 extends over 14 amino acids. CDR3 nucleotides: TGTGCCATCAGTGATTCCTGGGGGCTGGATGGCTACACCTTC. Protein: CAISDSWGLDGYTF.

This rearrangement joins TRBV18 to TRBJ1-1, with no clear D. This CDR3 is 13 amino acids long. CDR1 is KGHSH and CDR2 is LQKENI in the germline V gene. Between the trimmed V and J ends, which lost 2 bases and 8 bases, there was a span of 12 bases. CDR3 sequence reads: CASSPFEGSEAFF. The CDR3 DNA follows: TGTGCCAGCTCACCATTTGAAGGGAGCGAAGCTTTCTTT.

The V call is TRBV2, the J call TRBJ1-1; D may be TRBD1 (6 bases). V was shortened by 6 bases and J by 5 bases, with 16 bases between the two germline ends. The CDR3 length is 14 residues. CDR1 is SNHLY, CDR2 FYNNEI, per germline. CDR3 sequence: CASRKDRLGTEAFF. The DNA for the CDR3 is TGTGCCAGCAGGAAAGACAGGTTGGGTACTGAAGCTTTCTTT.

This clone came up a few times. The rearrangement joins TRBV6-5 to TRBJ1-2; unclear D gene. The CDR3 covers 13 residues. The germline V gene has CDR1 MNHEY and CDR2 SVGAGI. Trimming cost V 4 bases and J 6 bases, with 12 bases left between them. The CDR3 DNA is TGTGCCAGCAGTTCAACACGATCGAATGGCTACACCTTC. Its protein product is CASSSTRSNGYTF.